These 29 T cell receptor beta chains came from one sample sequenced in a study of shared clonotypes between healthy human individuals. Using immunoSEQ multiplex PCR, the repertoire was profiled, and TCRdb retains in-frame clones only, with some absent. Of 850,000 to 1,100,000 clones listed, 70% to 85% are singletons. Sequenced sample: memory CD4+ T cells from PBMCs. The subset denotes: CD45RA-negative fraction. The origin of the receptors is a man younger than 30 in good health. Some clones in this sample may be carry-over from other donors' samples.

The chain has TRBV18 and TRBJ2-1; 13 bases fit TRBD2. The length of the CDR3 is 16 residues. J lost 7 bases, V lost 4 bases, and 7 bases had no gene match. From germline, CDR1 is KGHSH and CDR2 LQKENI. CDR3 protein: CASSRPGLAGTNEQFF. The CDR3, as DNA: TGTGCCAGCTCACGACCGGGACTAGCGGGAACGAATGAGCAGTTCTTC.

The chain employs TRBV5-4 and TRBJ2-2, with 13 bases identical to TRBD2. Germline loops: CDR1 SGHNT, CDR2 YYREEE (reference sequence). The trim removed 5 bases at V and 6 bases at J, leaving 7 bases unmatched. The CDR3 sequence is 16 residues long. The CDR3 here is CASRHGTSGNSGELFF. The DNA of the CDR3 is TGTGCCAGCAGGCACGGGACTAGCGGGAATTCCGGGGAGCTGTTTTTT.

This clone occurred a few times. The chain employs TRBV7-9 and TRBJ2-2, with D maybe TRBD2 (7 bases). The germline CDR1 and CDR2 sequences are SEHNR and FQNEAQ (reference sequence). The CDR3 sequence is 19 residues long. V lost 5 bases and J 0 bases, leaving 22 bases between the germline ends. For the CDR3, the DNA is TGTGCCAGCAGCCACTACCAACTTAGGGGGAGGGCGAACACCGGGGAGCTGTTTTTT. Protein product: CASSHYQLRGRANTGELFF.

The CDR3 bases are TGTGCCAGCGGCCGCGATACGCAGTATTTT. Encoded protein: CASGRDTQYF. The chain uses TRBV27 and TRBJ2-3; D is unclear. Germline V gene data show CDR1 as MNHEY and CDR2 as SMNVEV (reference sequence). Trimming stripped 8 bases from V and 6 bases from J, with 6 bases between. CDR3 length: 10 residues.

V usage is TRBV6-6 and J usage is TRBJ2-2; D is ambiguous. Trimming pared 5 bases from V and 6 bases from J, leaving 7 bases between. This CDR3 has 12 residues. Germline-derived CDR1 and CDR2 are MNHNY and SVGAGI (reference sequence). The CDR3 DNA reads TGTGCCAGCAGTCAGGTTGCCGGGGAGCTGTTTTTT. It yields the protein CASSQVAGELFF.

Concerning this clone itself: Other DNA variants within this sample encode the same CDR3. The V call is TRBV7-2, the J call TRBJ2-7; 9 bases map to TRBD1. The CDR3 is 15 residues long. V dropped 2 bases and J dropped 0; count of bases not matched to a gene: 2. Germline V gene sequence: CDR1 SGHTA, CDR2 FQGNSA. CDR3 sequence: CASSLLGQGSYEQYF. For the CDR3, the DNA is TGTGCCAGCAGCTTACTGGGACAGGGCTCCTACGAGCAGTACTTC.

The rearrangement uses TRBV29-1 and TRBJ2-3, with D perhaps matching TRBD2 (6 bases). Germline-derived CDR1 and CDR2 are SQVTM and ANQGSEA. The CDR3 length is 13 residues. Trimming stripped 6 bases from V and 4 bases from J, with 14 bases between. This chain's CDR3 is CSVKTRLSDTQYF. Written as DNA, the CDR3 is TGCAGCGTGAAGACTAGATTGTCAGATACGCAGTATTTT.

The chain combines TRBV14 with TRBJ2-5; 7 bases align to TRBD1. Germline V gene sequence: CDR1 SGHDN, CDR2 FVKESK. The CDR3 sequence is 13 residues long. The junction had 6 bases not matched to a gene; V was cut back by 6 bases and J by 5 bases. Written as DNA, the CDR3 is TGTGCCAGCAGTTACACAGGGGTGGAGACCCAGTACTTC. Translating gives CASSYTGVETQYF.

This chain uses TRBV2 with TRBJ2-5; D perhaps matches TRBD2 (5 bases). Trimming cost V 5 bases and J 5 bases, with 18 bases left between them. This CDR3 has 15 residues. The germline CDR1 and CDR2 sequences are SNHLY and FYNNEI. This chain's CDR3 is CASSPLGVVGETQYF. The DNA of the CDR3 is TGTGCCAGCAGTCCACTAGGTGTGGTTGGGGAGACCCAGTACTTC.

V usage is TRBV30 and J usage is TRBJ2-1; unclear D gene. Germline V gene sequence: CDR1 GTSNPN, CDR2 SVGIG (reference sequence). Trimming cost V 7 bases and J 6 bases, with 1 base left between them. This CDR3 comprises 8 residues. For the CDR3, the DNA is TGTGCCTCCAATGAGCAGTTCTTC. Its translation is CASNEQFF. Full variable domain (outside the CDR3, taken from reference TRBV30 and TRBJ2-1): SQTIHQWPATLVQPVGSPLSLECTVEGTSNPNLYWYRQAAGRGLQLLFYSVGIGQISSEVPQNLSASRPQDRQFILSSKKLLLSDSGFYLCASNEQFFGPGTRLTVL.

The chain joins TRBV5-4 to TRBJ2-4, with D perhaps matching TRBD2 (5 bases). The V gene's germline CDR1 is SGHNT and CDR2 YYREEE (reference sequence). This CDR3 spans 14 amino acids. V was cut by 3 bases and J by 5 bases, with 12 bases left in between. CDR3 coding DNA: TGTGCCAGCAGCTCAGCGGCGCGGGAAAACATTCAGTACTTC. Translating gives CASSSAARENIQYF.

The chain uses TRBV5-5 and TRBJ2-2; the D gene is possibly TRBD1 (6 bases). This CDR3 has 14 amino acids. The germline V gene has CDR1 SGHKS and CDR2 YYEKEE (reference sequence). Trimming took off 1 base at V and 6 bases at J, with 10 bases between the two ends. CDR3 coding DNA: TGTGCCAGCAGCTTGCGTGGGGGCGCCGGGGAGCTGTTTTTT. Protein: CASSLRGGAGELFF. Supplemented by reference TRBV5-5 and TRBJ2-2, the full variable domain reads DAGVTQSPTHLIKTRGQQVTLRCSPISGHKSVSWYQQVLGQGPQFIFQYYEKEERGRGNFPDRFSARQFPNYSSELNVNALLLGDSALYLCASSLRGGAGELFFGEGSRLTVL.

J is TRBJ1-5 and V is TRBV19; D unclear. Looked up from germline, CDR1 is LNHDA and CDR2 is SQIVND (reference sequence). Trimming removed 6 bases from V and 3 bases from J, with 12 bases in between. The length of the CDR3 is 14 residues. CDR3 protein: CASRRVSANQPQHF. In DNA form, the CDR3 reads TGTGCCAGTAGAAGGGTGAGTGCCAATCAGCCCCAGCATTTT.

The CDR3 spells CASSVRLTEAFF. The CDR3, as DNA: TGTGCCTCCAGTGTCAGGCTCACTGAAGCTTTCTTT. The chain is built from TRBV30 and TRBJ1-1; D is undetermined. Germline values: CDR1 GTSNPN, CDR2 SVGIG (reference sequence). The CDR3 runs 12 residues. Between the trimmed V and J ends, which lost 7 bases and 4 bases, there was a span of 13 bases.

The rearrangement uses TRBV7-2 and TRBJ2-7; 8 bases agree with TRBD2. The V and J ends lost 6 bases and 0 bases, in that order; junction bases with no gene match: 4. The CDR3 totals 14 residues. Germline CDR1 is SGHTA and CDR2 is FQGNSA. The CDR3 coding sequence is TGTGCCAGCAGATCCGGACTAGCCTCCTACGAGCAGTACTTC. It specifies CASRSGLASYEQYF.

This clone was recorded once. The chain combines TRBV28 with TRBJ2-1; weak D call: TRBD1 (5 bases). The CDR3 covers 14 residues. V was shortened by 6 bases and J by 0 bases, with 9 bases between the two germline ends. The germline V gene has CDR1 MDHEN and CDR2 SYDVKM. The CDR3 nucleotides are TGTGCCAGCAGGGGGCGAGTCTCCTACAATGAGCAGTTCTTC. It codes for CASRGRVSYNEQFF.

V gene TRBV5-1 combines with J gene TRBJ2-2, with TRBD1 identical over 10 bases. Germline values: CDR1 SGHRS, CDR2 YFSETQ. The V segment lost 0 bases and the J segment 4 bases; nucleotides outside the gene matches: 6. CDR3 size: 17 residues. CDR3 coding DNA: TGCGCCAGCAGCTTGGAACCGGGACAGGGGACCACCGGGGAGCTGTTTTTT. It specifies CASSLEPGQGTTGELFF.

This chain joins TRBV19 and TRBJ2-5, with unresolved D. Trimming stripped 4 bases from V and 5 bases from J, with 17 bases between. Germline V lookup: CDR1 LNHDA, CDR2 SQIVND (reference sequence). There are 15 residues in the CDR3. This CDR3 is CASSKTGADRETQYF. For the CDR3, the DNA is TGTGCCAGTAGTAAAACCGGAGCAGATCGGGAGACCCAGTACTTC.

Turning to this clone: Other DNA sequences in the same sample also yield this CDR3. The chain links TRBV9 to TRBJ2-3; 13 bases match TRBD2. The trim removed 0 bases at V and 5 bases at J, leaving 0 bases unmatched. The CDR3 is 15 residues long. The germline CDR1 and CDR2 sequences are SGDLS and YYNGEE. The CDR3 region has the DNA TGTGCCAGCAGCGTAGGACTAGCGGGAGGAGATACGCAGTATTTT. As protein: CASSVGLAGGDTQYF.

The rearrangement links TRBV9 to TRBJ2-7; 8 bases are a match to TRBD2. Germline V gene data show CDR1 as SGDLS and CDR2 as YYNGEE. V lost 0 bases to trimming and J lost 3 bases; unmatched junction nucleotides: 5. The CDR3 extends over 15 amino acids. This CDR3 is CASSVGREVDYEQYF. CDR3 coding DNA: TGTGCCAGCAGCGTAGGGCGGGAGGTGGACTACGAGCAGTACTTC.

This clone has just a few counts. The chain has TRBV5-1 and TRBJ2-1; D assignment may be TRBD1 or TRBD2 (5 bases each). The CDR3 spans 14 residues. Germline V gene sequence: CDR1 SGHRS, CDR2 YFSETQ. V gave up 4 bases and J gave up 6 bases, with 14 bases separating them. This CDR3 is CASSLGPGANEQFF. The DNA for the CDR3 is TGCGCCAGCAGCCTGGGACCCGGGGCCAATGAGCAGTTCTTC.

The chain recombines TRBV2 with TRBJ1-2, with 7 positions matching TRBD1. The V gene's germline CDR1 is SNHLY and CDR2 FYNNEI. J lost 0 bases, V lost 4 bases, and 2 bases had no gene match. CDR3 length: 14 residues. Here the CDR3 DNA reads TGTGCCAGCAGTGTAACAGGGGCTAACTATGGCTACACCTTC. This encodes CASSVTGANYGYTF.

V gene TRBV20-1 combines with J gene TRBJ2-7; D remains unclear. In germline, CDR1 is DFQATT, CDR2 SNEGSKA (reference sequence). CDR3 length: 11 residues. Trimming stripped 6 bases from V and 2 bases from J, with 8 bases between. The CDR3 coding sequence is TGCAGTGCCACCACAGCCTACGAGCAGTACTTC. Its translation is CSATTAYEQYF.

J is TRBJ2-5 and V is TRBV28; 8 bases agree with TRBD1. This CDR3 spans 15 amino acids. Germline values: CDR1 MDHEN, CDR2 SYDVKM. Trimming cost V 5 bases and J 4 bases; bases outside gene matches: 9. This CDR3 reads CASSDRGVGLETQYF. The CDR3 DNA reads TGTGCCAGCAGTGACAGGGGAGTTGGATTAGAGACCCAGTACTTC.

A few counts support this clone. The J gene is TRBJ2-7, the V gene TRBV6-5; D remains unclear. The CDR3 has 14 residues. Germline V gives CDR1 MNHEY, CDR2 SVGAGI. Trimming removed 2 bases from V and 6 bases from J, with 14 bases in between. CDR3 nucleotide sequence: TGTGCCAGCAGTTACGATGGTTCCAGGCCCGAGCAGTACTTC. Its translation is CASSYDGSRPEQYF.

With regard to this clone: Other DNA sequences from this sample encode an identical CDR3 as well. The DNA of the CDR3 is TGCGCCAGCAGCCCCGGGACAGGGGGGGAGACCCAGTACTTC. Translated: CASSPGTGGETQYF. The chain is built from TRBV5-1 and TRBJ2-5; 11 bases align to TRBD1. Germline CDR1 is SGHRS and CDR2 is YFSETQ. CDR3 length equals 14 residues. V lost 4 bases and J lost 5; bases outside the gene matches: 4. Together with reference TRBV5-1 and TRBJ2-5, the CDR3 gives the full variable domain: KAGVTQTPRYLIKTRGQQVTLSCSPISGHRSVSWYQQTPGQGLQFLFEYFSETQRNKGNFPGRFSGRQFSNSRSEMNVSTLELGDSALYLCASSPGTGGETQYFGPGTRLLVL.

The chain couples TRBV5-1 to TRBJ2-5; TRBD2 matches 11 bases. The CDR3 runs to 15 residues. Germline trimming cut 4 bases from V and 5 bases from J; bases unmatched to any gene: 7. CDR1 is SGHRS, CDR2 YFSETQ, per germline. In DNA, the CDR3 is TGCGCCAGCAGCCCCCGACTAGCGGGAAGGGAGACCCAGTACTTC. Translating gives CASSPRLAGRETQYF.

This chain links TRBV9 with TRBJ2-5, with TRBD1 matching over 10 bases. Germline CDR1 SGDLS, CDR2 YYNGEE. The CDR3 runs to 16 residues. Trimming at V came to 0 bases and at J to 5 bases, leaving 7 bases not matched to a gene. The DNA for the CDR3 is TGTGCCAGCAGCGTAGGATCTGGGACAGGGGTTGAGACCCAGTACTTC. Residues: CASSVGSGTGVETQYF.

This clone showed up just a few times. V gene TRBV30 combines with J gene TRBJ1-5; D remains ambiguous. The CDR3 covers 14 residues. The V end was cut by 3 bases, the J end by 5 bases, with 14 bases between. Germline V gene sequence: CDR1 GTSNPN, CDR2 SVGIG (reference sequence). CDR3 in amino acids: CAWSPLVGHQPQHF. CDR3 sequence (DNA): TGTGCCTGGAGCCCTTTAGTTGGGCATCAGCCCCAGCATTTT.